This T cell receptor beta chain was identified during a study of shared clonotypes between healthy human individuals. Whole-study context: Donors had three CD4 naive, three CD4 memory, two CD8 naive and one CD8 memory plate apiece.

Study findings and constraints: Non-shared clonotypes had lower generation probabilities than those shared by all four donors. Researchers sampled blood only, noting tissue repertoires likely differ.

Assay used: immunoSEQ multiplex PCR; TCRdb lists only in-frame clones, some missing. The table shows a few hundred thousand clones, with 60% to 70% occurring only once. From germline, CDR1 is MNHNS and CDR2 SASEGT. Trimming cost V 8 bases and J 0 bases; bases outside gene matches: 2. This CDR3 contains 14 residues. In regard to this clone: Its specificity is not known.

The rearrangement uses TRBV6-1 and TRBJ2-3; TRBD1 aligns across 10 bases. The TCR sequence derives from a man aged 30 to 45 in good health. Sequencing used memory CD4+ T cells sorted from blood. Subset indicated: CD45RA-negative fraction. CDR3 residues: CASRQGASTDTQYF. DNA for the CDR3: TGTGCCAGCCGACAGGGGGCTAGCACAGATACGCAGTATTTT.